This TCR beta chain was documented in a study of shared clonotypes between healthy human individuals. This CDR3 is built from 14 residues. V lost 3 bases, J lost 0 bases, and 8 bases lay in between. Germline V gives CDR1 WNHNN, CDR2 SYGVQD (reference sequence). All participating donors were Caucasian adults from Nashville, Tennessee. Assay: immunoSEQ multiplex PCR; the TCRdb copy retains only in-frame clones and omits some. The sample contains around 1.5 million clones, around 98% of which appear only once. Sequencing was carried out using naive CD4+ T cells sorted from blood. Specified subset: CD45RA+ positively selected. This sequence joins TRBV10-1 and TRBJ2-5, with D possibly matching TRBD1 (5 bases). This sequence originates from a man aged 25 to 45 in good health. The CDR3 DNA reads TGCGCCAGCAGTGAAACAGGAGACCAAGAGACCCAGTACTTC. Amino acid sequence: CASSETGDQETQYF.